The 21 T cell receptor beta chains below were found in one sample sequenced in a study of T cell responses to AZD1222 COVID-19 vaccine. Clones were read by immunoSEQ multiplex PCR, and TCRdb kept only the in-frame ones, dropping some. The data show 95,000 to 150,000 clones, with roughly 91% seen just once and 4.5% to 6% held by the top ten. The specimen comprised peripheral blood, sampled 28 days after the second AZD1222 dose. All receptors derive from an adult who received the AZD1222 COVID-19 vaccine.

The rearrangement uses TRBV27 and TRBJ2-7; TRBD2 might be the D (7 bases). This CDR3 has 14 residues. V gave up 5 bases and J gave up 1 base, with 12 bases separating them. CDR1 MNHEY and CDR2 SMNVEV come from the germline V gene (reference sequence). The CDR3 DNA is TGTGCCAGCAGTCCTCGGGGGGCATCCTACGAGCAGTACTTC. This encodes CASSPRGASYEQYF.

This clone was picked up one time. The J gene is TRBJ2-5, the V gene TRBV12-3 or TRBV12-4; unclear D gene. Trimming took 3 bases from V and 4 from J, leaving 6 bases between them. The CDR3 consists of 12 residues. The CDR3 DNA follows: TGTGCCAGCAGTTTTAGAGGAGAGACCCAGTACTTC. Amino acids: CASSFRGETQYF.

The rearrangement uses TRBV7-2 and TRBJ1-3; D remains unclear. The CDR3 consists of 15 residues. V was pared by 1 base and J by 0 bases, with 7 bases between. CDR1 and CDR2 from the germline V gene are SGHTA and FQGNSA. The CDR3 region is CASSLGTPSGNTIYF. The CDR3 DNA reads TGTGCCAGCAGCTTAGGGACCCCCTCTGGAAACACCATATATTTT.

The J gene is TRBJ1-1, the V gene TRBV11-2; D unresolved. Germline CDR1 reads SGHAT; CDR2 reads FQNNGV. The V gene lost 1 base and the J gene lost 4 bases, with 10 bases spanning the gap. This CDR3 has 14 amino acids. The CDR3 DNA is TGTGCCAGCAGCTTAGGGGGTTGGGCCACTGAAGCTTTCTTT. As protein: CASSLGGWATEAFF.

V and J are TRBV12-5 and TRBJ2-7; weak D call: TRBD2 (6 bases). This CDR3 has 15 amino acids. The germline V and J ends were trimmed by 2 bases and 2 bases, with 13 bases remaining between them. Germline V gene lookup returns CDR1 LGHNT and CDR2 FRNRAP. CDR3 amino acids: CASGLNVGGTYEQYF. DNA for the CDR3: TGTGCTAGTGGTTTGAATGTCGGCGGGACCTACGAGCAGTACTTC.

The genes are TRBV2 and TRBJ1-6; the D is unclear. Germline assignment: CDR1 SNHLY and CDR2 FYNNEI. The CDR3 extends over 14 amino acids. V was cut by 5 bases and J by 4 bases, with 9 bases left in between. CDR3 loop: CASSTETYNSPLHF. For the CDR3, the DNA is TGTGCCAGCAGTACAGAGACTTATAATTCACCCCTCCACTTT. Full variable domain (remainder filled in from reference TRBV2 and TRBJ1-6): EPEVTQTPSHQVTQMGQEVILRCVPISNHLYFYWYRQILGQKVEFLVSFYNNEISEKSEIFDDQFSVERPDGSNFTLKIRSTKLEDSAMYFCASSTETYNSPLHFGNGTRLTVT.

The V gene is TRBV29-1, the J gene TRBJ1-1; D is unresolved. CDR1 and CDR2 from the germline V gene are SQVTM and ANQGSEA. The CDR3 extends over 13 amino acids. Trimming took off 5 bases at V and 0 bases at J, with 10 bases between the two ends. The CDR3 loop reads CSVYRAMNTEAFF. In DNA form, the CDR3 reads TGCAGCGTTTATCGGGCCATGAACACTGAAGCTTTCTTT.

V gene TRBV5-4 combines with J gene TRBJ2-1; D gene ambiguous. The CDR3 is 13 residues long. The ends were cut back, 2 bases at V and 9 bases at J, with 12 bases in the middle. Germline CDR1 and CDR2: SGHNT and YYREEE (reference sequence). The CDR3 nucleotides are TGTGCCAGCAGCTTCGGTCAGCTCAGTGAGCAGTTCTTC. Protein product: CASSFGQLSEQFF.

J is TRBJ1-5 and V is TRBV13, with D perhaps matching TRBD1 (5 bases). The V gene lost 4 bases and the J gene lost 0 bases, with 16 bases spanning the gap. This CDR3 has 17 residues. The V gene's germline CDR1 is PRHDT and CDR2 FYEKMQ (reference sequence). Written as DNA, the CDR3 is TGTGCCAGCAGCTACGGGGACGGCAGCTATAGCAATCAGCCCCAGCATTTT. Its translation: CASSYGDGSYSNQPQHF.

The chain is built from TRBV28 and TRBJ1-1; no definite D call. Germline loops: CDR1 MDHEN, CDR2 SYDVKM. The CDR3 has 14 residues. V gave up 3 bases and J gave up 0 bases, with 8 bases separating them. Here the CDR3 DNA reads TGTGCCAGCAGTTTTCCTATCATGAACACTGAAGCTTTCTTT. Amino acids: CASSFPIMNTEAFF.

CDR3 DNA sequence: TGTGCCAGCAGCTCGGGACGGTTAAACTATGGCTACACCTTC. The encoded protein is CASSSGRLNYGYTF. This chain links TRBV5-5 with TRBJ1-2, with D maybe TRBD1 (5 bases). The germline gives CDR1 SGHKS, CDR2 YYEKEE (reference sequence). The CDR3 has 14 residues. Trimming pared 3 bases from V and 2 bases from J, leaving 11 bases between.

The rearrangement uses TRBV6-5 and TRBJ1-2; TRBD1 agrees at 8 bases. CDR1 and CDR2 (germline): MNHEY, SVGAGI. After removal of 6 bases from V and 6 bases from J, the junction contained 12 bases not matched to a gene. The CDR3 has 15 amino acids. For the CDR3, the DNA is TGTGCCAGCAGCATGTCAGTAGAGACAGGGGATGGCTACACCTTC. Its protein is CASSMSVETGDGYTF.

The rearrangement joins TRBV2 to TRBJ1-6; TRBD1 matches 8 bases. V gave up 6 bases and J gave up 7 bases; unmatched junction bases: 17. The CDR3 sequence is 18 residues long. CDR1 is SNHLY, CDR2 FYNNEI, per germline. DNA of the CDR3: TGTGCCAGCAGACCCCACGGACAGGGCCTGGGGGGGAATTCACCCCTCCACTTT. This codes for CASRPHGQGLGGNSPLHF.

The chain combines TRBV12-3 or TRBV12-4 with TRBJ2-5; D unclear. V lost 3 bases and J 7 bases, leaving 12 bases between the germline ends. The CDR3 runs 13 residues. CDR3 loop: CASSFSRPGTQYF. The CDR3 DNA reads TGTGCCAGCAGTTTTTCCAGGCCCGGGACCCAGTACTTC.

This sequence joins TRBV1 and TRBJ2-2. TRBV1 is marked as a pseudogene. The CDR3 runs 17 residues. CDR3 sequence reads: CTSSQDEGPCDTGELFF. The CDR3 nucleotides are TGCACCAGCAGCCAAGATGAAGGGCCATGCGACACCGGGGAGCTGTTTTTT.

The chain employs TRBV19 and TRBJ2-1; 7 bases are shared with TRBD1. This CDR3 region has 13 residues. The V gene's germline CDR1 is LNHDA and CDR2 SQIVND (reference sequence). V was clipped by 6 bases and J by 5 bases; unmatched bases: 4. The chain's CDR3 is CASRPGQNNEQFF. In nucleotides, the CDR3 is TGTGCCAGTAGACCGGGACAGAACAATGAGCAGTTCTTC.

The rearrangement joins TRBV6-1 to TRBJ2-3; D is uncertain. CDR1 MNHNS and CDR2 SASEGT come from the germline V gene. The CDR3 has 14 residues. The V end lost 1 base, the J end lost 2 bases, and 7 bases lay between the germline ends. CDR3 nucleotides: TGTGCCAGCAGTGAAGACAGAACCACAGATACGCAGTATTTT. Residues: CASSEDRTTDTQYF.

The CDR3 DNA follows: TGTGCCAGCACCCCGGGGGGGGGCTTCTCCTACAATGAGCAGTTCTTC. This translates into CASTPGGGFSYNEQFF. This rearrangement joins TRBV5-4 to TRBJ2-1, with 8 positions matching TRBD2. The CDR3 totals 16 residues. V gave up 6 bases and J gave up 0 bases; unmatched junction bases: 8. Per germline, CDR1 SGHNT and CDR2 YYREEE (reference sequence).

This chain uses TRBV6-2 or TRBV6-3 with TRBJ2-1; D call uncertain. CDR1 MNHEY and CDR2 SVGEGT come from the germline V gene. V was shortened by 2 bases and J by 8 bases, with 22 bases between the two germline ends. The CDR3 runs 17 residues. The CDR3 DNA sequence: TGTGCCAGCAGTTACCCCTTAAGGACCCCCTCCAATGATGAGCAGTTCTTC. As protein: CASSYPLRTPSNDEQFF.

This CDR3 is CAISGEMNTEAFF. The CDR3 DNA sequence: TGTGCCATCAGTGGAGAGATGAACACTGAAGCTTTCTTT. The J gene is TRBJ1-1, the V gene TRBV10-3, with D unclear. The CDR3 contains 13 residues. Germline V gene lookup returns CDR1 ENHRY and CDR2 SYGVKD. The germline V and J ends were trimmed by 4 bases and 0 bases, with 6 bases remaining between them.

The rearrangement joins TRBV2 to TRBJ1-1; tentative D call: TRBD1 (5 bases). Germline values: CDR1 SNHLY, CDR2 FYNNEI. CDR3 length: 12 amino acids. Trimming removed 6 bases from V and 2 bases from J, with 7 bases in between. The DNA for the CDR3 is TGTGCCAGCAGGCAGGGTAACACTGAAGCTTTCTTT. Translated, it gives CASRQGNTEAFF.